The clone carrying this TCR beta chain is medium-sized within its sample. The antigen remains unidentified. The source of the sample is a study of vaccination and CD4 T cells after COVID-19. Regarding the study as a whole: The cohort comprised relatively few convalescent patients, and no early post-infection timepoints were analyzed.

The Oncomine TCR Beta short-read assay sequenced DNA from cultured CD4+ T cells. Using the QIAamp micro DNA kit, genomic DNA was extracted from the CD4+ T cells that had been cultured. TCRdb ran MiXCR on the PCR reads and lists one entry per CDR3 protein. The data hold about 8,300 distinct CDR3 sequences, with approximately 35% observed a single time. Sample treatment: roughly 10-day PBMC culture with coronavirus spike peptide pools or control peptides (ViraFEST assay). These CD4+ T cells came from an unexposed donor, sampled before the COVID-19 pandemic (2011-2018). V was pared by 3 bases and J by 8 bases, with 11 bases of the junction left unmatched. In germline, CDR1 is MDHEN, CDR2 SYDVKM. The CDR3 contains 15 residues.

Sequenced input: CD4+ T cells from blood, cultured in vitro. The chain links TRBV28 to TRBJ2-3; 7 nucleotides match TRBD2. This clonotype was obtained from a human donor in good health. CDR3: CASSFLGPREGTQYF. The CDR3 coding sequence is TGTGCCAGCAGTTTCCTCGGGCCGAGGGAGGGTACGCAGTATTTT.